Below are 8 T cell receptor beta chains sequenced from a single sample in a study of blood T cell repertoires in COVID-19 (dated by TCRdb to 2020 to 2021). Library preparation used the immunoSEQ multiplex PCR assay. In TCRdb, the immuneACCESS table is reduced to in-frame sequences with V and J assigned. These tables do not hold every clone; where another copy was compared, an unresolved V gene accounts for under half, and the others remain unexplained. This sample lists 250,000 to 300,000 clones; approximately 81% were detected once. The ten top clones hold roughly 3.1% of the sample. Material: peripheral blood. The receptors originated from a woman in her late teens or twenties with acute or convalescent COVID-19.

The chain links TRBV6-2 or TRBV6-3 to TRBJ1-2; TRBD1 aligns across 11 bases. Germline trimming cut 0 bases from V and 4 bases from J; bases unmatched to any gene: 1. Germline loops: CDR1 MNHEY, CDR2 SVGEGT. The CDR3 covers 15 residues. CDR3: CASSYSGTGGYGYTF. The CDR3 DNA reads TGTGCCAGCAGTTACTCCGGGACAGGGGGCTATGGCTACACCTTC.

This clone appeared once. This chain joins TRBV11-2 and TRBJ1-1, with D possibly TRBD1 on 6 matching bases. Germline assignment: CDR1 SGHAT and CDR2 FQNNGV. This CDR3 comprises 14 residues. Between the trimmed V and J ends, which lost 1 base and 10 bases, there was a span of 16 bases. The CDR3 here is CASSLASQGLVAFF. The CDR3 nucleotides are TGTGCCAGCAGCTTAGCGAGTCAGGGGTTGGTAGCTTTCTTT.

The rearrangement joins TRBV28 to TRBJ2-3, with 12 bases aligning to TRBD2. Germline V CDR1 and CDR2: MDHEN, SYDVKM. V shed 10 bases and J 10 bases; nucleotides not matched to a gene: 15. The CDR3 runs 15 residues. The CDR3 sequence is CAIKGPSGRGQAQYF. Here the CDR3 DNA reads TGTGCCATCAAGGGCCCTAGCGGGAGGGGCCAGGCGCAGTATTTT.

The chain uses TRBV4-1 and TRBJ2-5, with 9 bases lining up with TRBD2. The trim removed 2 bases at V and 0 bases at J, leaving 10 bases unmatched. This CDR3 region has 18 residues. Germline lookup yields CDR1 MGHRA and CDR2 YSYEKL. The CDR3 nucleotides read TGCGCCAGCAGCCAAAAGGCGGGAGGGCCTAAGTACCAAGAGACCCAGTACTTC. This translates into CASSQKAGGPKYQETQYF.

This clone appeared a few times. The rearrangement links TRBV15 to TRBJ1-5, with D maybe TRBD1 (5 bases). With 9 bases removed from V and 4 bases from J, the gap between germline ends came to 13 bases. The CDR3 spans 13 residues. Germline CDR1 LNHNV, CDR2 YYDKDF (reference sequence). CDR3 coding DNA: TGTGCCACTCAGGGTCAGTGGAATCAGCCCCAGCATTTT. This codes for CATQGQWNQPQHF.

The chain is built from TRBV11-3 and TRBJ2-1; 7 positions agree with TRBD2. There are 13 residues in the CDR3. Germline V gene data show CDR1 as SGHNT and CDR2 as YENEEA. With 6 bases clipped from V and 5 bases from J, the junction kept 4 bases outside the gene matches. The DNA for the CDR3 is TGTGCCAGCAGGGGCGGGGGAGACAATGAGCAGTTCTTC. Translating it yields CASRGGGDNEQFF.

The CDR3 reads CASSPLRDNYEQYF. As DNA, the CDR3 is TGTGCCAGCTCACCCTTACGGGACAACTACGAGCAGTACTTC. V is TRBV18 and J is TRBJ2-7; weak D call: TRBD1 (6 bases). The CDR3 is 14 residues long. Germline V gene data show CDR1 as KGHSH and CDR2 as LQKENI. Deletions cut 3 bases from V and 3 bases from J, with 12 bases between. Looking up the rest from reference TRBV18 and TRBJ2-7 gives the full variable domain: NAGVMQNPRHLVRRRGQEARLRCSPMKGHSHVYWYRQLPEEGLKFMVYLQKENIIDESGMPKERFSAEFPKEGPSILRIQQVVRGDSAAYFCASSPLRDNYEQYFGPGTRLTVT.

This chain uses TRBV4-1 with TRBJ2-5, with no clear D. From germline, CDR1 is MGHRA and CDR2 YSYEKL. CDR3 length equals 17 residues. V dropped 1 base and J dropped 3 bases, with 18 bases sitting between them. This chain's CDR3 is CASSQGAYGSGEETQYF. The DNA of the CDR3 is TGCGCCAGCAGCCAAGGAGCGTATGGGTCTGGCGAAGAGACCCAGTACTTC.